The 9 T cell receptor beta chains presented below share a single source sample, sequenced in a study of blood T cell repertoires in COVID-19 (dated by TCRdb to about 2020). Receptor libraries were prepared by the immunoSEQ multiplex PCR assay. What TCRdb holds here is the immuneACCESS table cut down to in-frame rearrangements. Part of the clones is not present; checked against another copy, under half of the missing clones reflect an unresolved V gene, and the others are unexplained. This sample lists 85,000 to 120,000 clones; roughly nine tenths were detected once. Of the sample, around 2% is held by the ten largest clones. What was sequenced was peripheral blood. Source of these receptors: a man aged 50-60 years with active COVID-19.

This sequence joins TRBV15 and TRBJ2-7, with TRBD2 as a possible D gene (6 bases). The CDR3 runs 20 residues. Germline V gene lookup returns CDR1 LNHNV and CDR2 YYDKDF (reference sequence). Trimming took 4 bases from V and 1 from J, leaving 29 bases between them. CDR3 residues: CATSTEGGSRGFMRSYEQYF. The CDR3 bases are TGTGCCACCAGCACCGAAGGAGGAAGTCGGGGGTTTATGAGATCCTACGAGCAGTACTTC.

V is TRBV10-3 and J is TRBJ2-1; D remains ambiguous. Trimming took 2 bases from V and 6 from J, leaving 5 bases between them. This CDR3 spans 12 amino acids. Germline V gene sequence: CDR1 ENHRY, CDR2 SYGVKD. The CDR3: CAISETTNEQFF. The CDR3 DNA is TGTGCCATCAGTGAGACTACCAATGAGCAGTTCTTC.

J is TRBJ1-1 and V is TRBV2; D unresolved. CDR3 length equals 11 residues. Between the trimmed V and J ends, which lost 4 bases and 8 bases, there was a span of 8 bases. CDR1 is SNHLY, CDR2 FYNNEI, per germline. This CDR3 is CASSARIEAFF. CDR3 DNA sequence: TGTGCCAGCAGTGCTAGAATAGAAGCTTTCTTT.

The count of this clone is one. The genes are TRBV15 and TRBJ2-2, with D uncertain. Trimming stripped 0 bases from V and 7 bases from J, with 3 bases between. Germline V gives CDR1 LNHNV, CDR2 YYDKDF (reference sequence). This CDR3 has 12 amino acids. CDR3 coding DNA: TGTGCCACCAGCAGAGACAGCGGGGAGCTGTTTTTT. It translates to CATSRDSGELFF. The full variable domain, rest sourced from reference TRBV15 and TRBJ2-2, is DAMVIQNPRYQVTQFGKPVTLSCSQTLNHNVMYWYQQKSSQAPKLLFHYYDKDFNNEADTPDNFQSRRPNTSFCFLDIRSPGLGDTAMYLCATSRDSGELFFGEGSRLTVL.

This clone has a single count. The chain joins TRBV27 to TRBJ1-1; tentative D call: TRBD1 (5 bases). The germline V gene encodes CDR1 MNHEY and CDR2 SMNVEV (reference sequence). The CDR3 covers 13 residues. V lost 3 bases and J 4 bases, leaving 9 bases between the germline ends. CDR3 coding DNA: TGTGCCAGCAGTTTTAGGGGTGGCACTGAAGCTTTCTTT. Residues: CASSFRGGTEAFF.

This chain uses TRBV3-1 (or the pseudogene TRBV3-2) with TRBJ1-1; possibly TRBD1 for D (6 bases). The CDR3 consists of 14 residues. With 6 bases removed from V and 1 base from J, the gap between germline ends came to 12 bases. The V gene's germline CDR1 is LGHDT and CDR2 YNNKEL (reference sequence). The CDR3 is CASRIQGPNTEAFF. The CDR3 nucleotides read TGTGCCAGCAGGATACAGGGCCCGAACACTGAAGCTTTCTTT.

The V and J genes are TRBV19 and TRBJ1-3; D perhaps matches TRBD1 (5 bases). Trimming took off 7 bases at V and 3 bases at J, with 16 bases between the two ends. The CDR3 spans 15 residues. Germline-derived CDR1 and CDR2 are LNHDA and SQIVND (reference sequence). The CDR3 DNA follows: TGTGCCAGTACCCTGCAGGGTATTGTTGGAAACACCATATATTTT. Amino acids: CASTLQGIVGNTIYF.

The V gene is TRBV28, the J gene TRBJ1-6, with 8 bases identical to TRBD1. The trim removed 4 bases at V and 7 bases at J, leaving 12 bases unmatched. The CDR3 sequence is 17 residues long. Germline V lookup: CDR1 MDHEN, CDR2 SYDVKM. Here the CDR3 reads CASSSGSRGLWNSPLHF. CDR3 nucleotides: TGTGCCAGCAGTTCCGGGTCCAGGGGGCTATGGAATTCACCCCTCCACTTT.

The gene calls are TRBV7-9 and TRBJ1-1, with 10 positions matching TRBD1. From germline, CDR1 is SEHNR and CDR2 FQNEAQ (reference sequence). This CDR3 comprises 16 residues. J gave up 2 bases and V 5 bases, and 8 bases lay outside the gene matches. CDR3 nucleotide sequence: TGTGCCAGCAGCCGCGACAGGGGGCAAGGTAACACTGAAGCTTTCTTT. Protein sequence: CASSRDRGQGNTEAFF.